The sequence of this T cell receptor beta chain was determined in a study of T-cell reconstitution after alpha-beta-depleted transplantation in children. This clonotype was seen repeatedly, ten times or more. The V end was cut by 2 bases, the J end by 6 bases, with 8 bases between. This CDR3 comprises 12 residues. Germline assignment: CDR1 SGHTA and CDR2 FQGNSA. The TCRbeta library was prepared with unique molecular identifiers. MiXCR, run by TCRdb on the PCR reads, gives a single entry per CDR3 protein. There are around 500,000 distinct CDR3 sequences in the sample; 9.5% to 15% occur only once, and 5% to 6% lies in the top ten.

The sequences come from PBMCs from the stem cell graft donor, collected from the stem cell graft. The sequence derives from a human donor who donated a stem cell graft to a child with combined immunodeficiency. The chain carries TRBV7-2 and TRBJ2-7; D remains ambiguous. In DNA, the CDR3 is TGTGCCAGCAGCTTAACCCCCGGCGAGCAGTACTTC. Its protein is CASSLTPGEQYF.